The clone carrying this T cell receptor beta chain was picked up one time. What it binds is not known. The data are from a study of CD8 T cells in Susac syndrome. Study context: There were Susac syndrome patients who were therapy-naive at blood draw, others on corticosteroids, and others on intravenous immunoglobulin alone.

cDNA came from about 0.5 to 1 ug RNA primed by random hexamers. Amplification of the TCR beta CDR3 was carried out by immunoSEQ multiplex PCR, which spanned a total of 54 Vbeta and 13 Jbeta segments. TCRdb re-called the immunoSEQ multiplex PCR reads through MiXCR, storing one row per CDR3 protein. The sample lists over 100,000 distinct CDR3 sequences, 95% to 96% occurring once. Study-wide points: Regarding the TCR sequencing and HLA analysis, the study admitted that a relatively small number of individuals were involved.

The germline gives CDR1 SGHTA, CDR2 FQGNSA. The trim removed 5 bases at V and 5 bases at J, leaving 4 bases unmatched. CDR3 length: 15 amino acids. What was sequenced was CD4+ T cells from PBMCs. This receptor was taken from a human donor with Susac syndrome. The rearrangement joins TRBV7-2 to TRBJ2-5, with TRBD2 identical over 14 bases. The CDR3 protein is CASSTRTSGRETQYF. The CDR3 DNA is TGTGCCAGCAGCACACGGACTAGCGGGAGGGAGACCCAGTACTTC. Filled out from reference TRBV7-2 and TRBJ2-5, the complete variable domain reads GAGVSQSPSNKVTEKGKDVELRCDPISGHTALYWYRQSLGQGLEFLIYFQGNSAPDKSGLPSDRFSAERTGGSVSTLTIQRTQQEDSAVYLCASSTRTSGRETQYFGPGTRLLVL.